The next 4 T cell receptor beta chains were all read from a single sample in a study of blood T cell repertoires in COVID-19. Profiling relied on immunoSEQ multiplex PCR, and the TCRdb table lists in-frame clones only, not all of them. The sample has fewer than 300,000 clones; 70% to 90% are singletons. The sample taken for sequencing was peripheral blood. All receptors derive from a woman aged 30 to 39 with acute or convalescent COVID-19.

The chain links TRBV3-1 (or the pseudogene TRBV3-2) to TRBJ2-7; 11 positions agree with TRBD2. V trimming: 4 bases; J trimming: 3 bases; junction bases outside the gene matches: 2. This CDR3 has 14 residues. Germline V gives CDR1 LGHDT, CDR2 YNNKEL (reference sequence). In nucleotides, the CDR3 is TGTGCCAGCAGCCTAGGGACTAGCGGCTACGAGCAGTACTTC. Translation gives CASSLGTSGYEQYF.

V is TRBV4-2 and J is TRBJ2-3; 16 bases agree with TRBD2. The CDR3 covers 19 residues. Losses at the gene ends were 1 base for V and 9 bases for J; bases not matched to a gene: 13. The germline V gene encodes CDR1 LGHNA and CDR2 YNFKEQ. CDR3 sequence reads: CASSQGPLKGLAGGTTQYF. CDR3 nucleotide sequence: TGTGCCAGCAGCCAAGGCCCCTTGAAGGGACTAGCGGGAGGGACAACGCAGTATTTT.

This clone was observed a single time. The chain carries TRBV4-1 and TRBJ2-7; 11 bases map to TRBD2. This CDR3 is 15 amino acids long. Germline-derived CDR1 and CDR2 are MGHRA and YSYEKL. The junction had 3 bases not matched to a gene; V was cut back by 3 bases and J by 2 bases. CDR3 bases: TGCGCCAGCAGCCACGGGACTAGCGGTGCCTACGAGCAGTACTTC. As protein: CASSHGTSGAYEQYF.

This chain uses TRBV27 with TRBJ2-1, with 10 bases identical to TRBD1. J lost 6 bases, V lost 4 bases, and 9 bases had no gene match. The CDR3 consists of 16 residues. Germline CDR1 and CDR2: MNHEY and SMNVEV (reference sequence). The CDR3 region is CASSSGGQGFGNEQFF. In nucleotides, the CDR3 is TGTGCCAGCAGTTCCGGGGGACAGGGGTTCGGCAATGAGCAGTTCTTC.